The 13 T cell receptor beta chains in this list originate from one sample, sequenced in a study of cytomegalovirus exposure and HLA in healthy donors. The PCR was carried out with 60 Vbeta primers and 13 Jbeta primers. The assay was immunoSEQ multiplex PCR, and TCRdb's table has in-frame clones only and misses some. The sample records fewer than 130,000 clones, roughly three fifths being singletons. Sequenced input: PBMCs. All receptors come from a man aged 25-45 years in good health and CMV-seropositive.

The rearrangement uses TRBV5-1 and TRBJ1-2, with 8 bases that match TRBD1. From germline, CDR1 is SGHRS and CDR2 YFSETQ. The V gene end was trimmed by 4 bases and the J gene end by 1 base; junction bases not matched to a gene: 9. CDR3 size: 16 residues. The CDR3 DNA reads TGCGCCAGCAGCCTTTTCCCGGGACAGGATAACTATGGCTACACCTTC. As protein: CASSLFPGQDNYGYTF.

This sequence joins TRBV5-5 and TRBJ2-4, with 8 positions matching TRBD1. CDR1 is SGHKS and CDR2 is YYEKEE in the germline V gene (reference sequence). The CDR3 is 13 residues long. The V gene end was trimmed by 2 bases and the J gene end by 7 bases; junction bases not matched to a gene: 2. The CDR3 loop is CASSLQGENIQYF. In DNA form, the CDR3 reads TGTGCCAGCAGCTTACAGGGGGAGAACATTCAGTACTTC.

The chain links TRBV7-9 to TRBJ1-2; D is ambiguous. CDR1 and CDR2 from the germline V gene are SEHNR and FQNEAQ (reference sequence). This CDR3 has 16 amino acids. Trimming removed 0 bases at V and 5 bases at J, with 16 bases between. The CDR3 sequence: CASSLASGFEGYGYTF. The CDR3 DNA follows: TGTGCCAGCAGCTTAGCCTCGGGGTTTGAAGGGTATGGCTACACCTTC.

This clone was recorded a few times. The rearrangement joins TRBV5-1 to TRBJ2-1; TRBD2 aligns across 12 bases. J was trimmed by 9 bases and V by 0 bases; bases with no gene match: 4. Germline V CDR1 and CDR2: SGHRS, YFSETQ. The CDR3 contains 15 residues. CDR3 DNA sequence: TGCGCCAGCAGCTTGGGACTAGCGGGGGTAGGTGAGCAGTTCTTC. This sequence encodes CASSLGLAGVGEQFF.

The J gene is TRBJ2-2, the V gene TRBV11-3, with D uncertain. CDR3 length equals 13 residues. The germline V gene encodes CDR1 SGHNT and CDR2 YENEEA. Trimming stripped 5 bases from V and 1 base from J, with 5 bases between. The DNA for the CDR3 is TGTGCCAGCAGCCCCAGGAACACCGGGGAGCTGTTTTTT. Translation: CASSPRNTGELFF.

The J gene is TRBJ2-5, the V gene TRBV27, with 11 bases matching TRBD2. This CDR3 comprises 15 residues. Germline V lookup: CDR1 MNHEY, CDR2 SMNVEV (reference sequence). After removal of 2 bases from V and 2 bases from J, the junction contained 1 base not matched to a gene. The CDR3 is CASSLRLAGQETQYF. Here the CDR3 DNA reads TGTGCCAGCAGTTTACGACTAGCGGGGCAAGAGACCCAGTACTTC.

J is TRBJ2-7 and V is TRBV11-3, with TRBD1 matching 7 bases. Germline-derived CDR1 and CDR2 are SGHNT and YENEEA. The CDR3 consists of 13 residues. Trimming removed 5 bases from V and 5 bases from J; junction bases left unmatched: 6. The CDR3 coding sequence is TGTGCCAGCAGCCCACAGGGGAACCACGAGCAGTACTTC. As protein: CASSPQGNHEQYF.

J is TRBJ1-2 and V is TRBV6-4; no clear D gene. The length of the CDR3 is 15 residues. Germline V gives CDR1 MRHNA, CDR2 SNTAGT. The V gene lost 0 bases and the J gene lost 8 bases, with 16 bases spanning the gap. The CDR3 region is CASSDSWSPLGGYTF. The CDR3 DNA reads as TGTGCCAGCAGTGACTCGTGGAGTCCGTTAGGCGGCTACACCTTC.

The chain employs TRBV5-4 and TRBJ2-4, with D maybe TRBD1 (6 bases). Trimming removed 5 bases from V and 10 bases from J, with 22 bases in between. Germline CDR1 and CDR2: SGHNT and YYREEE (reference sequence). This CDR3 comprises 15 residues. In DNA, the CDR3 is TGTGCCAGCAGTGACAGGCTCTGGGGCGAGGGGATTCAGTACTTC. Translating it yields CASSDRLWGEGIQYF.

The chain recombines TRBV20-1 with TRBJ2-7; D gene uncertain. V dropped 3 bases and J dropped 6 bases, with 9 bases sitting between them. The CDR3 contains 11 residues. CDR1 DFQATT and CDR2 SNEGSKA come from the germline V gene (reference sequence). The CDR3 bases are TGCAGTGCTAGTGCTGGGCTCGAGCAGTACTTC. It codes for CSASAGLEQYF.

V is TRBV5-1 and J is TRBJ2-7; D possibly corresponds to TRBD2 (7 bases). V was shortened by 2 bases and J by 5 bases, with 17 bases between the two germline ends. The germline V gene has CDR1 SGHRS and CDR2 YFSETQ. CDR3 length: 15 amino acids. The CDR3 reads CASSFGGGGDHEQYF. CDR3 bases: TGCGCCAGCAGCTTCGGGGGCGGGGGTGACCACGAGCAGTACTTC.

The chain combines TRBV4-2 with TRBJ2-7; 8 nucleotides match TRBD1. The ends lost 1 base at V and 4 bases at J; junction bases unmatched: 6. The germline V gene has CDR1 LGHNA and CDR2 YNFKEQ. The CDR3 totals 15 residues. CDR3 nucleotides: TGTGCCAGCAGCCAAGTGAACAGGGGGTCATACGAGCAGTACTTC. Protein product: CASSQVNRGSYEQYF.

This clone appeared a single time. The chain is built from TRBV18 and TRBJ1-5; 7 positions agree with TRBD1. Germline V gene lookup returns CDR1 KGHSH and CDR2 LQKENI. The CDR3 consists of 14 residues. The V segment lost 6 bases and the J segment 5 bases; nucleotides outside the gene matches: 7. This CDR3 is CASSITGEDQPQHF. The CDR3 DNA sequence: TGTGCCAGCTCTATCACAGGGGAGGATCAGCCCCAGCATTTT.